The rows below give T cell receptor beta chains drawn from one sample of a study of cytomegalovirus exposure and HLA in healthy donors. Assay used: immunoSEQ multiplex PCR; TCRdb lists only in-frame clones, some missing. The sample shows some 200,000 clones, about 81% of them seen only once. The sequencing sample was made of PBMCs. These receptors originate from a woman aged 50 to 60 in good health and CMV-seropositive. The CDR3 runs from the conserved cysteine through the conserved F or W. D genes are given only for firm matches. Some rows mark clone size as missing; the rest say once, few, many or name a class of expanded clone.

d_gene: TRBD2; j_gene: TRBJ2-6; v_gene: TRBV28; abundance: few; CDR3aa: CASSFTWGGSGANVLTF; CDR3nt: TGTGCCAGCAGTTTTACATGGGGGGGCTCTGGGGCCAACGTCCTGACTTTC
d_gene: TRBD1; j_gene: TRBJ2-7; v_gene: TRBV6-5; abundance: few; CDR3aa: CASSVGTGNYEQYF; CDR3nt: TGTGCCAGCAGTGTTGGGACAGGGAACTACGAGCAGTACTTC
d_gene: .; j_gene: TRBJ2-3; v_gene: TRBV5-6; abundance: .; CDR3aa: CASSFRGTFPGTQYF; CDR3nt: TGTGCCAGCAGCTTCCGGGGTACCTTCCCCGGTACGCAGTATTTT
d_gene: .; j_gene: TRBJ2-7; v_gene: TRBV15; abundance: few; CDR3aa: CATSTGDGSSYEQYF; CDR3nt: TGTGCCACCAGCACAGGCGACGGAAGCTCCTACGAGCAGTACTTC
d_gene: TRBD1; j_gene: TRBJ2-5; v_gene: TRBV2; abundance: .; CDR3aa: CASSELGQQETQYF; CDR3nt: TGTGCCAGCAGTGAATTGGGACAGCAAGAGACCCAGTACTTC
d_gene: TRBD1; j_gene: TRBJ1-2; v_gene: TRBV9; abundance: .; CDR3aa: CASSVDLRQGGYTF; CDR3nt: TGTGCCAGCAGCGTAGATTTGAGACAGGGAGGCTACACCTTC
d_gene: .; j_gene: TRBJ1-2; v_gene: TRBV11-2; abundance: .; CDR3aa: CASSSDLANYGYTF; CDR3nt: TGTGCCAGCAGCTCCGACTTAGCTAACTATGGCTACACCTTC
d_gene: .; j_gene: TRBJ1-1; v_gene: TRBV10-1; abundance: .; CDR3aa: CASSAIQGMNTEAFF; CDR3nt: TGCGCCAGCAGTGCTATACAGGGAATGAACACTGAAGCTTTCTTT
d_gene: TRBD2; j_gene: TRBJ2-2; v_gene: TRBV27; abundance: few; CDR3aa: CASSWGTSGTGELFF; CDR3nt: TGTGCCAGCAGTTGGGGGACTAGCGGCACCGGGGAGCTGTTTTTT
d_gene: .; j_gene: TRBJ1-1; v_gene: TRBV28; abundance: .; CDR3aa: CASSTGWGLNTEAFF; CDR3nt: TGTGCCAGCAGCACCGGCTGGGGCCTGAACACTGAAGCTTTCTTT
d_gene: .; j_gene: TRBJ1-6; v_gene: TRBV9; abundance: .; CDR3aa: CASSVDRLNSPLHF; CDR3nt: TGTGCCAGCAGCGTAGACAGGTTAAATTCACCCCTCCACTTT
d_gene: .; j_gene: TRBJ1-5; v_gene: TRBV28; abundance: .; CDR3aa: CASFDGGLRANQPQHF; CDR3nt: TGTGCCAGCTTCGACGGGGGGCTCCGGGCTAATCAGCCCCAGCATTTT
d_gene: .; j_gene: TRBJ1-6; v_gene: TRBV5-5; abundance: .; CDR3aa: CASSDRSSYNSPLHF; CDR3nt: TGTGCCAGCAGCGACAGGAGCTCCTATAATTCACCCCTCCACTTT
d_gene: TRBD1; j_gene: TRBJ1-2; v_gene: TRBV28; abundance: .; CDR3aa: CASSKGAYYGYTF; CDR3nt: TGTGCCAGCAGTAAGGGGGCTTACTATGGCTACACCTTC
d_gene: .; j_gene: TRBJ2-2; v_gene: TRBV4-1; abundance: .; CDR3aa: CASSHPTGYGELFF; CDR3nt: TGCGCCAGCAGCCACCCTACAGGATACGGGGAGCTGTTTTTT
d_gene: .; j_gene: TRBJ1-3; v_gene: TRBV5-1; abundance: .; CDR3aa: CASSLDSSGNTIYF; CDR3nt: TGCGCCAGCAGCCTGGACAGCTCTGGAAACACCATATATTTT
d_gene: TRBD1; j_gene: TRBJ1-2; v_gene: TRBV6-6; abundance: .; CDR3aa: CASRTPEQGGGYGYTF; CDR3nt: TGTGCCAGCAGGACTCCGGAACAGGGGGGAGGCTATGGCTACACCTTC
d_gene: .; j_gene: TRBJ2-7; v_gene: TRBV7-9; abundance: once; CDR3aa: CSSRHGQGGEQYF; CDR3nt: TGTTCCAGCAGGCACGGTCAGGGGGGCGAGCAGTACTTC
d_gene: .; j_gene: TRBJ1-1; v_gene: TRBV19; abundance: .; CDR3aa: CASSIWGREAFF; CDR3nt: TGTGCCAGTAGTATATGGGGCAGAGAAGCTTTCTTT
d_gene: .; j_gene: TRBJ1-1; v_gene: TRBV6-1; abundance: .; CDR3aa: CASSEITIGTEAFF; CDR3nt: TGTGCCAGCAGTGAAATTACGATCGGGACAGAAGCTTTCTTT
d_gene: TRBD1; j_gene: TRBJ2-1; v_gene: TRBV9; abundance: .; CDR3aa: CASSVRTGGLGDEQFF; CDR3nt: TGTGCCAGCAGCGTTAGGACAGGAGGATTGGGGGATGAGCAGTTCTTC
d_gene: .; j_gene: TRBJ1-3; v_gene: TRBV5-6; abundance: .; CDR3aa: CASSLGQDSGNTIYF; CDR3nt: TGTGCCAGCAGCTTGGGACAGGACTCTGGAAACACCATATATTTT
d_gene: TRBD2; j_gene: TRBJ2-1; v_gene: TRBV10-3; abundance: .; CDR3aa: CAISELAGTYNEQFF; CDR3nt: TGTGCCATCAGTGAACTAGCGGGGACCTACAATGAGCAGTTCTTC
d_gene: .; j_gene: TRBJ2-7; v_gene: TRBV5-6; abundance: .; CDR3aa: CASSLAHTPNYEQYF; CDR3nt: TGTGCCAGCAGCTTGGCCCACACCCCCAACTACGAGCAGTACTTC
d_gene: .; j_gene: TRBJ2-1; v_gene: TRBV29-1; abundance: .; CDR3aa: CSTGSSYNEQFF; CDR3nt: TGCAGTACAGGGAGCTCCTACAATGAGCAGTTCTTC
d_gene: TRBD1; j_gene: TRBJ1-5; v_gene: TRBV9; abundance: .; CDR3aa: CASSVGQGSQPQHF; CDR3nt: TGTGCCAGCAGCGTAGGACAGGGGAGTCAGCCCCAGCATTTT
d_gene: .; j_gene: TRBJ2-7; v_gene: TRBV5-1; abundance: .; CDR3aa: CASTRGSLGEQYF; CDR3nt: TGCGCCAGCACCAGGGGCTCCCTCGGCGAGCAGTACTTC
d_gene: .; j_gene: TRBJ1-1; v_gene: TRBV6-5; abundance: .; CDR3aa: CASSYSGRGRITEAFF; CDR3nt: TGTGCCAGCAGTTACTCGGGGCGGGGGCGGATCACTGAAGCTTTCTTT
d_gene: .; j_gene: TRBJ2-7; v_gene: TRBV7-6; abundance: few; CDR3aa: CASSPGIRGDEQYF; CDR3nt: TGTGCCAGCAGCCCAGGTATCCGGGGAGACGAGCAGTACTTC
d_gene: .; j_gene: TRBJ2-7; v_gene: TRBV11-1; abundance: .; CDR3aa: CASSLTGSEQYF; CDR3nt: TGTGCCAGCAGTCTTACAGGGTCCGAGCAGTACTTC
d_gene: TRBD1; j_gene: TRBJ1-2; v_gene: TRBV7-9; abundance: .; CDR3aa: CASSFKLTGAVGYTF; CDR3nt: TGTGCCAGCAGCTTCAAGCTGACAGGGGCTGTTGGCTACACCTTC
d_gene: .; j_gene: TRBJ2-7; v_gene: TRBV5-1; abundance: once; CDR3aa: CASSQTGTPYEQYF; CDR3nt: TGCGCCAGCAGCCAGACAGGTACCCCCTACGAGCAGTACTTC
d_gene: .; j_gene: TRBJ1-2; v_gene: TRBV18; abundance: .; CDR3aa: CASSSLSDYGYTF; CDR3nt: TGTGCCAGCTCGTCACTTTCGGACTATGGCTACACCTTC
d_gene: .; j_gene: TRBJ2-3; v_gene: TRBV7-3; abundance: .; CDR3aa: CASSEGGTDTQYF; CDR3nt: TGTGCCAGCAGCGAGGGGGGCACAGATACGCAGTATTTT
d_gene: TRBD1; j_gene: TRBJ2-6; v_gene: TRBV5-1; abundance: .; CDR3aa: CASTNWGTGGANVLTF; CDR3nt: TGCGCCAGCACCAACTGGGGGACAGGGGGCGCCAACGTCCTGACTTTC
d_gene: .; j_gene: TRBJ2-2; v_gene: TRBV27; abundance: .; CDR3aa: CASSLAGANTGELFF; CDR3nt: TGTGCCAGCAGTTTAGCGGGCGCGAACACCGGGGAGCTGTTTTTT
d_gene: .; j_gene: TRBJ2-4; v_gene: TRBV7-8; abundance: .; CDR3aa: CASSGGTPRDIQYF; CDR3nt: TGTGCCAGCAGCGGCGGGACCCCTAGAGACATTCAGTACTTC
d_gene: TRBD2; j_gene: TRBJ2-5; v_gene: TRBV7-8; abundance: .; CDR3aa: CASSRGLAGGRETPYF; CDR3nt: TGTGCCAGCAGCCGCGGACTAGCGGGGGGGCGAGAGACCCCGTACTTC
d_gene: TRBD2; j_gene: TRBJ2-7; v_gene: TRBV5-1; abundance: .; CDR3aa: CASSSLAGGPHEQYF; CDR3nt: TGCGCCAGCAGCTCCCTAGCGGGAGGGCCGCACGAGCAGTACTTC
d_gene: .; j_gene: TRBJ2-7; v_gene: TRBV4-3; abundance: .; CDR3aa: CASSQDSGVGGLGGYEQYF; CDR3nt: TGCGCCAGCAGCCAAGATAGTGGGGTCGGCGGTCTAGGAGGCTACGAGCAGTACTTC